This note documents a single T cell receptor beta chain sequence. No antigen is known for it. These data originate in a study of cytomegalovirus exposure and HLA in healthy donors. Study-wide results and limits: The authors later linked a missense DCLRE1C variant to TCR beta V- and J-gene trimming.

CDR1 is SGDLS and CDR2 is YYNGEE in the germline V gene. The CDR3 has 15 amino acids. The junction had 6 bases not matched to a gene; V was cut back by 3 bases and J by 4 bases. With 60 Vbeta and 13 Jbeta primers, the PCR was carried out. Produced via immunoSEQ multiplex PCR; TCRdb's table is partial and in-frame only. Seen here are roughly 80,000 clones, roughly 80% observed once, and the top ten hold around 0.96%. Sequencing was done on a sample of PBMCs. The V and J genes are TRBV9 and TRBJ2-1, with 8 bases lining up with TRBD2. The receptor comes from a male donor in good health and CMV-seronegative. The DNA for the CDR3 is TGTGCCAGCAGCGCCCCGGCTAGCGGGTACAATGAGCAGTTCTTC. It is translated as CASSAPASGYNEQFF.